The T cell receptor beta chain under discussion was sequenced for a study of shared clonotypes between healthy human individuals (TCRdb year 2020). In terms of the full investigation: The cohort comprised a couple of women and a few men aged 18 to 49 years. For each donor, CD4 naive and CD4 memory were each given three plates, CD8 naive was given two plates, and CD8 memory was given one plate. To estimate repertoire size and how much clonotypes are shared between individuals, the study performed deep sequencing of blood TCR repertoires from 4 to 6 healthy adults. To increase sequencing depth and limit assay-specific biases, TCR repertoire library preparation and sequencing were carried out by different laboratories using diverse techniques. Per donor, leukapheresis produced somewhere between about 0.94 and 9 billion PBMCs.

For the CD8 naive samples, CD45RO-negative cells were positively selected for CCR7, yielding a CD45RA+CCR7+ population from which TemRA cells were excluded. Donors were healthy HIV-negative adults with no recently reported acute infections or vaccinations. Every donor was a Caucasian adult living in Nashville, Tennessee, USA. Blood was collected by leukapheresis, and PBMCs were isolated by Ficoll-Histopaque density gradient centrifugation and then cryopreserved in liquid nitrogen vapor phase. Purity and quantity of every magnetically sorted T cell population were checked by analytical flow cytometry. Each sorted fraction had its genomic DNA isolated and then quantified by UV absorbance on a Nanodrop 2000c. A note on this clone: Its antigen remains undetermined. Base qualities are missing; no much larger clone stands one base away.

Study-wide conclusions, independent of this receptor: Compared with non-shared clonotypes, the clonotypes found in all four sorted-subset donors had higher generation probabilities. The small number of donors limited the genetic and exposure-history diversity represented. Sampling was restricted to blood, and TCR repertoires in tissue are likely to differ from TCR repertoires in blood. Based on pairwise subsampling, the degree of clonotype sharing among donors was expected to be affected by sequencing depth. Larger estimated clonotype richness was generally found for naive subsets than for memory subsets. Rarefaction of sorted-subset datasets indicated incomplete sequencing despite the large sequencing depth. Across four donors, about 4.5% of naive CD4, 3% to 4% of naive CD8, under 2.5% of memory CD4, and about 0.4% of memory CD8 clonotypes were shared.

Using the deep immunoSEQ assay, TCR CDR3 regions were amplified from genomic DNA by multiplex PCR. Extracted genomic DNA from each cell subset was spread evenly across all wells of several immunoSEQ 96-well plates, with each plate serving as a replicate. For sorted subsets, about 200 ng genomic DNA, equal to tens of thousands of T cell genomes, was loaded into each replicate PCR. Purified libraries were measured with a Qubit 3.0 fluorometer, size-checked on a Bioanalyzer 2100, and measured again with the KAPA Library Quantification kit. Every immunoSEQ 96-well plate was sequenced on a dedicated single-read 150-cycle Illumina NextSeq 550 flow cell. In the authors' own workflow: The immunoSEQ output contained only junctional sequences without quality scores, so filtering could not match that applied to full-length reads. To assign V/J genes and CDR3, sequences were annotated using PyIR, a Python wrapper for IgBLAST v1.9, with IMGT germline references. Any read was removed if the V/J assignment was weak (E-value above 1e-6), the CDR3 was missing, or the read contained stop codons, out-of-frame junctions, or ambiguous translated residues. A V3J clonotype was defined by an identical inferred V gene, J gene, and CDR3 amino acid sequence. To compute the percentage overlap between repertoires, the number of shared unique clonotypes was divided by the size of the smaller repertoire. Three approaches were used to assess repertoire richness: RTK rarefaction, the Chao1 estimator, and Recon v2.1 estimates of unobserved clonotypes. For all TCRbeta clonotypes obtained by the gDNA method from a few donors, generation probabilities were computed with OLGA. As stored in TCRdb, this immuneACCESS dataset retains in-frame rearrangements with V and J assigned. A fraction of the clones does not appear; measured against another copy, unresolved V genes explain less than half of the discrepancy, and the remainder lacks a known reason. That table gives V, J and clone size, and the DNA gave D and trimming. For this sample there are roughly 2,000,000 clones; roughly 94% appear just once. Jointly, the top ten make up more than 0.95% of the sample.

The clonotype comes from a man younger than 35 in good health. The sequencing input was naive CD8+ T cells sorted from blood. The cell subset or site label, as the study defines it: CD45RA+CCR7+.

The bases are TGTGCCAGCAGCTTGATTCTTGAAGATGAGCAGTTCTTC. Its protein product is CASSLILEDEQFF. Here the chain combines TRBV5-4 and TRBJ2-1; no D gene can be assigned with confidence. At the junction V is shortened by 1 base and J by 8 bases, with 10 bases in between. The germline V gene (reference sequence) gives CDR1 as SGHNT and CDR2 as YYREEE. Measured from the cysteine to the phenylalanine, the CDR3 is 13 residues long. Only the CDR3 portion is preserved as DNA: 39 bases, with reading frame beginning at the first base.